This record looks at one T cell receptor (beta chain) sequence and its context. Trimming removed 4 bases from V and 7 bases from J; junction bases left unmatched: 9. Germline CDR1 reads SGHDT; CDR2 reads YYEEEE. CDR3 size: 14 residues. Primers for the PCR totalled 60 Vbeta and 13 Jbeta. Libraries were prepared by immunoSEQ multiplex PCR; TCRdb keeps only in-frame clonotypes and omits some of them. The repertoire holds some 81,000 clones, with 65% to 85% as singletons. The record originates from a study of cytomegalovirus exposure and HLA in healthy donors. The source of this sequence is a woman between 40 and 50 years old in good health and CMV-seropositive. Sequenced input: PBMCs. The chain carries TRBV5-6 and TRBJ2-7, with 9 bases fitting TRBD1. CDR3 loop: CASSTGTGMNEQYF. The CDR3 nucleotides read TGTGCCAGCAGCACCGGGACAGGGATGAATGAGCAGTACTTC. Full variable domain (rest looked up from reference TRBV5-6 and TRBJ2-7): DAGVTQSPTHLIKTRGQQVTLRCSPKSGHDTVSWYQQALGQGPQFIFQYYEEEERQRGNFPDRFSGHQFPNYSSELNVNALLLGDSALYLCASSTGTGMNEQYFGPGTRLTVT.